A single sample gave rise to the 32 T cell receptor beta chains below, sequenced in a study of STAT5B mutations in CD4+ large granular lymphocyte leukemia. Data came from immunoSEQ multiplex PCR; TCRdb stores just in-frame clones and leaves some out. The table shows under 35,000 clones, with 71% occurring only once. The sample comprised CD4+ T cells from blood buffy coats. These receptors originate from a human donor in good health.

The V gene is TRBV7-9, the J gene TRBJ2-7; D is ambiguous. This CDR3 has 13 amino acids. Germline CDR1 and CDR2: SEHNR and FQNEAQ (reference sequence). The V and J ends lost 1 base and 9 bases respectively, with 13 bases between them. The CDR3: CASSLDPRYPQYF. The CDR3 DNA is TGTGCCAGCAGCTTAGACCCCCGTTACCCGCAGTACTTC. Drawing the rest from reference TRBV7-9 and TRBJ2-7, the complete variable domain is DTGVSQNPRHKITKRGQNVTFRCDPISEHNRLYWYRQTLGQGPEFLTYFQNEAQLEKSRLLSDRFSAERPKGSFSTLEIQRTEQGDSAMYLCASSLDPRYPQYFGPGTRLTVT.

The chain uses TRBV18 and TRBJ1-1; D remains unclear. The germline V gene encodes CDR1 KGHSH and CDR2 LQKENI. V was pared by 2 bases and J by 7 bases, with 11 bases between. CDR3 length equals 13 residues. CDR3 sequence: CASSPSREVEAFF. CDR3 sequence (DNA): TGTGCCAGCTCACCATCAAGGGAGGTTGAAGCTTTCTTT.

In this sample, this clone turned up once. The chain recombines TRBV11-2 with TRBJ1-3; D gene ambiguous. Per the germline V gene, CDR1 is SGHAT and CDR2 is FQNNGV. V dropped 2 bases and J dropped 4 bases, with 12 bases sitting between them. CDR3 size: 15 residues. The CDR3 DNA follows: TGTGCCAGCAGCTTAACGGTTCCGGGAGGAAACACCATATATTTT. Encoded protein: CASSLTVPGGNTIYF.

V usage is TRBV2 and J usage is TRBJ2-1; no definite D call. Germline CDR1 is SNHLY and CDR2 is FYNNEI. The V end lost 10 bases, the J end lost 5 bases, and 21 bases lay between the germline ends. The CDR3 is 15 amino acids. The chain's CDR3 is CANKIDSQKNNEQFF. CDR3 sequence (DNA): TGTGCCAACAAAATTGATAGCCAGAAGAACAATGAGCAGTTCTTC.

The chain uses TRBV5-1 and TRBJ2-2, with 15 bases that match TRBD2. The V segment lost 1 base and the J segment 0 bases; nucleotides outside the gene matches: 4. CDR3 size: 19 residues. Germline V CDR1 and CDR2: SGHRS, YFSETQ. In DNA form, the CDR3 reads TGCGCCAGCAGCTTGTTTGGGACTAGCGGGGGGCCGAACACCGGGGAGCTGTTTTTT. Translating it yields CASSLFGTSGGPNTGELFF.

The chain uses TRBV11-2 and TRBJ1-5; no clear D. The CDR3 sequence is 16 residues long. Germline V gene lookup returns CDR1 SGHAT and CDR2 FQNNGV. Deletions cut 1 base from V and 3 bases from J, with 13 bases between. CDR3 loop: CASSLVWGSPNQPQHF. The CDR3 DNA sequence: TGTGCCAGCAGCTTAGTTTGGGGATCCCCCAATCAGCCCCAGCATTTT.

The chain recombines TRBV19 with TRBJ2-5; 8 bases are shared with TRBD2. The J segment lost 5 bases and the V segment lost 5 bases, leaving 4 bases of the junction unmatched. The CDR3 is 13 residues long. Germline assignment: CDR1 LNHDA and CDR2 SQIVND (reference sequence). The CDR3 DNA reads TGTGCCAGTAGTTTGGCTAGCGGGGAGACCCAGTACTTC. Translation: CASSLASGETQYF.

The genes are TRBV11-2 and TRBJ1-2, with unresolved D. The CDR3 length is 14 residues. Germline CDR1 and CDR2: SGHAT and FQNNGV. Trimming shortened V by 5 bases and J by 8 bases, and 18 bases separated the two germline ends. The CDR3 is CASSIVAIGTGYTF. CDR3 nucleotides: TGTGCCAGCAGCATAGTGGCGATAGGAACGGGCTACACCTTC.

The V call is TRBV30, the J call TRBJ1-6; D not resolved. From germline, CDR1 is GTSNPN and CDR2 SVGIG (reference sequence). The CDR3 is made up of 16 amino acids. The germline V and J ends were trimmed by 0 bases and 6 bases, with 15 bases remaining between them. The CDR3 DNA reads TGTGCCTGGAGTGTAGTTCGGGGAGTGGGTAATTCACCCCTCCACTTT. Its protein product is CAWSVVRGVGNSPLHF.

This clone was seen a handful of times. The rearrangement links TRBV5-3 to TRBJ1-2; 7 positions agree with TRBD1. TRBV5-3 is an open reading frame whose function is uncertain. The length of the CDR3 is 18 residues. V was pared by 0 bases and J by 12 bases, with 23 bases of the junction left unmatched. CDR3 region: CARSLEWGGGGAEAMNTF. As DNA, the CDR3 is TGTGCCAGAAGCTTGGAGTGGGGAGGAGGGGGCGCCGAGGCCATGAACACCTTC.

This chain's CDR3 is CASTGGGPETQYF. For the CDR3, the DNA is TGTGCCAGTACGGGGGGCGGGCCGGAGACCCAGTACTTC. The J gene is TRBJ2-5, the V gene TRBV2, with D perhaps matching TRBD2 (7 bases). There are 13 residues in the CDR3. The germline V gene has CDR1 SNHLY and CDR2 FYNNEI. V lost 9 bases and J lost 5, with 16 bases in between.

The chain recombines TRBV28 with TRBJ2-7; TRBD1 agrees at 10 bases. Germline V gene data show CDR1 as MDHEN and CDR2 as SYDVKM. This CDR3 contains 14 residues. With V trimmed by 6 bases and J by 4 bases, 6 bases remained unmatched. DNA of the CDR3: TGTGCCAGCAGGCCCCCGGGACAGGGGTACGAGCAGTACTTC. Translation gives CASRPPGQGYEQYF.

The chain employs TRBV30 and TRBJ2-1; 8 nucleotides line up with TRBD2. V dropped 4 bases and J dropped 8; count of bases not matched to a gene: 7. Germline loops: CDR1 GTSNPN, CDR2 SVGIG (reference sequence). The CDR3 runs to 13 residues. The CDR3 region has the DNA TGTGCCTGGAACGCCGGGGGGGCCTATGAGCAGTTCTTC. This sequence encodes CAWNAGGAYEQFF.

The chain carries TRBV18 and TRBJ2-2; D remains unclear. Trimming pared 1 base from V and 0 bases from J, leaving 6 bases between. This CDR3 has 15 residues. Germline V gives CDR1 KGHSH, CDR2 LQKENI. The CDR3 DNA follows: TGTGCCAGCTCACCACGGGCAGCGAACACCGGGGAGCTGTTTTTT. Its protein product is CASSPRAANTGELFF.

J is TRBJ1-4 and V is TRBV4-2; 7 positions agree with TRBD1. The CDR3 spans 13 residues. V lost 5 bases, J lost 8 bases, and 5 bases stayed unmatched. Per germline, CDR1 LGHNA and CDR2 YNFKEQ. The CDR3 bases are TGTGCCAGCAGCACTCAGGGGGGGGAAAAACTGTTTTTT. It yields the protein CASSTQGGEKLFF.

The chain employs TRBV4-2 and TRBJ2-2; 12 bases match TRBD2. Germline lookup yields CDR1 LGHNA and CDR2 YNFKEQ. This CDR3 region has 17 residues. After removal of 0 bases from V and 8 bases from J, the junction contained 7 bases not matched to a gene. This CDR3 reads CASSQEALAGGEGELFF. CDR3 DNA sequence: TGTGCCAGCAGCCAAGAGGCCCTAGCGGGGGGGGAAGGGGAGCTGTTTTTT.

The rearrangement uses TRBV2 and TRBJ2-2; D is possibly TRBD1 (5 bases). The CDR3 is made up of 15 amino acids. Germline CDR1 reads SNHLY; CDR2 reads FYNNEI. V was shortened by 3 bases and J by 0 bases, with 8 bases between the two germline ends. The CDR3 loop reads CASSDVRANTGELFF. The CDR3 region has the DNA TGTGCCAGCAGTGACGTCAGGGCGAACACCGGGGAGCTGTTTTTT.

The chain recombines TRBV6-5 with TRBJ2-2; perhaps TRBD1 as D (6 bases). Trimming pared 4 bases from V and 7 bases from J, leaving 13 bases between. The CDR3 sequence is 14 residues long. Germline loops: CDR1 MNHEY, CDR2 SVGAGI. CDR3 protein: CASSSTQGSGELFF. The DNA for the CDR3 is TGTGCCAGCAGTTCTACTCAGGGGAGCGGGGAGCTGTTTTTT.

J is TRBJ1-5 and V is TRBV6-1, with D unresolved. The CDR3 is 15 amino acids. V was trimmed by 8 bases and J by 0 bases, leaving 14 bases between them. Germline V gene data show CDR1 as MNHNS and CDR2 as SASEGT. The CDR3 protein is CASAPLVGSNQPQHF. CDR3 bases: TGTGCCAGCGCTCCGTTAGTGGGTAGCAATCAGCCCCAGCATTTT.

The rearrangement uses TRBV5-4 and TRBJ2-3; 8 bases fit TRBD2. Germline loops: CDR1 SGHNT, CDR2 YYREEE (reference sequence). The CDR3 has 12 residues. V was clipped by 9 bases and J by 3 bases; unmatched bases: 3. In nucleotides, the CDR3 is TGTGCCATCAAGCGGGGGACAGATACGCAGTATTTT. It is translated as CAIKRGTDTQYF.

V is TRBV7-8 and J is TRBJ2-5; TRBD1 matches 10 bases. The V gene end was trimmed by 5 bases and the J gene end by 5 bases; junction bases not matched to a gene: 8. The germline V gene encodes CDR1 SGHVS and CDR2 FQNEAQ. The CDR3 has 15 amino acids. The CDR3 sequence is CASSPGGQGTETQYF. The CDR3 DNA follows: TGTGCCAGCAGCCCAGGGGGACAGGGGACGGAGACCCAGTACTTC.

This chain uses TRBV7-8 with TRBJ1-2; possible D gene TRBD1, 5 bases. Germline assignment: CDR1 SGHVS and CDR2 FQNEAQ. The CDR3 loop spans 15 amino acids. Trimming shortened V by 4 bases and J by 5 bases, and 17 bases separated the two germline ends. CDR3 in amino acids: CASSSNRDSGYGYTF. The CDR3 DNA reads TGTGCCAGCAGCTCGAACCGGGACTCTGGATATGGCTACACCTTC.

This sequence joins TRBV18 and TRBJ1-2; tentative D call: TRBD1 (6 bases). There are 14 residues in the CDR3. Trimming removed 1 base at V and 3 bases at J, with 9 bases between. Germline V gene sequence: CDR1 KGHSH, CDR2 LQKENI. The CDR3 region is CASSPRPGDYGYTF. The CDR3 region has the DNA TGTGCCAGCTCACCACGTCCAGGGGACTATGGCTACACCTTC.

This chain connects TRBV7-9 to TRBJ1-5; no clear D gene. Trimming pared 4 bases from V and 0 bases from J, leaving 7 bases between. Germline CDR1 SEHNR, CDR2 FQNEAQ (reference sequence). CDR3 length: 14 amino acids. The CDR3 bases are TGTGCCAGCAGCTGGCCGGGTAGCAATCAGCCCCAGCATTTT. Protein sequence: CASSWPGSNQPQHF.

This clone was observed a few times. The V gene is TRBV9, the J gene TRBJ2-7, with D maybe TRBD1 (6 bases). Trimming removed 0 bases at V and 5 bases at J, with 12 bases between. The germline V gene has CDR1 SGDLS and CDR2 YYNGEE. This CDR3 is built from 14 residues. CDR3 sequence (DNA): TGTGCCAGCAGCGTAGACAGGGCGAGCAACGAGCAGTACTTC. Translating it yields CASSVDRASNEQYF.

The rearrangement uses TRBV6-5 and TRBJ1-1; D not certain. The CDR3 has 16 amino acids. V was pared by 4 bases and J by 4 bases, with 19 bases between. Germline loops: CDR1 MNHEY, CDR2 SVGAGI. For the CDR3, the DNA is TGTGCCAGCAGTTCCTCCCTTCCTCGGTCGGGCACTGAAGCTTTCTTT. Its protein is CASSSSLPRSGTEAFF.

This clone was seen a handful of times. V usage is TRBV2 and J usage is TRBJ1-2; D not resolved. CDR1 and CDR2 (germline): SNHLY, FYNNEI. The CDR3 contains 14 residues. V dropped 0 bases and J dropped 4 bases, with 9 bases sitting between them. The CDR3 reads CASSEARTLYGYTF. In nucleotides, the CDR3 is TGTGCCAGCAGTGAAGCGCGGACGCTCTATGGCTACACCTTC.

The V and J genes are TRBV5-5 and TRBJ1-2; D is possibly TRBD1 (6 bases). The germline gives CDR1 SGHKS, CDR2 YYEKEE (reference sequence). Trimming shortened V by 0 bases and J by 4 bases, and 10 bases separated the two germline ends. The CDR3 is 14 amino acids. CDR3 residues: CASSLETGSYGYTF. The CDR3 coding sequence is TGTGCCAGCAGCTTGGAGACAGGCAGCTATGGCTACACCTTC.

The chain combines TRBV19 with TRBJ2-2; D gene ambiguous. Germline-derived CDR1 and CDR2 are LNHDA and SQIVND (reference sequence). The ends were cut back, 10 bases at V and 0 bases at J, with 18 bases in the middle. The CDR3 is 16 residues long. CDR3: CATQDTGRANTGELFF. The CDR3 DNA sequence: TGTGCCACCCAAGATACCGGACGGGCGAACACCGGGGAGCTGTTTTTT.

This clone has only one observation. V usage is TRBV29-1 and J usage is TRBJ1-2, with 11 bases identical to TRBD1. Trimming at V came to 5 bases and at J to 8 bases, leaving 10 bases not matched to a gene. The CDR3 has 14 residues. Germline CDR1 SQVTM, CDR2 ANQGSEA. CDR3 in amino acids: CSVSIGTGGRGYTF. In DNA form, the CDR3 reads TGCAGCGTTTCCATCGGGACAGGGGGAAGGGGCTACACCTTC.

CDR3 DNA sequence: TGTGCCAGTAGTAGGGCACCGAACACTGAAGCTTTCTTT. It specifies CASSRAPNTEAFF. This chain uses TRBV19 with TRBJ1-1, with unresolved D. The CDR3 runs 13 residues. Germline V gives CDR1 LNHDA, CDR2 SQIVND (reference sequence). With 4 bases removed from V and 1 base from J, the gap between germline ends came to 7 bases.

The table lists this clone with a few counts. The chain recombines TRBV15 with TRBJ1-1, with D maybe TRBD1 (6 bases). V was shortened by 0 bases and J by 9 bases, with 14 bases between the two germline ends. The length of the CDR3 is 14 residues. The V gene's germline CDR1 is LNHNV and CDR2 YYDKDF (reference sequence). CDR3: CATSRDQGRGQAFF. The CDR3 nucleotides are TGTGCCACCAGCAGAGATCAAGGCCGGGGGCAAGCTTTCTTT.